The T cell receptor beta chain under discussion was sequenced for a study of cytomegalovirus exposure and HLA in healthy donors. Study-level findings and limits: Reported results showed that the classifier diagnosed cytomegalovirus status with high specificity and sensitivity. An analysis done earlier found most TCR beta V segments productive about 87% or about 30% of the time. Other equally common chains were less clonally expanded than HLA-associated TCR beta chains, a later analysis showed.

This CDR3 has 17 amino acids. Trimming took off 4 bases at V and 0 bases at J, with 17 bases between the two ends. CDR1 is SGHRS, CDR2 YFSETQ, per germline. The PCR used 60 Vbeta and 13 Jbeta primers. As handled by the study authors: About 80 million unique TCR beta chains, around 11 million of them shared, were counted by a later analysis. Sequencing used immunoSEQ multiplex PCR; TCRdb keeps in-frame clones, though not all of them. Clone size and V and J calls were adopted from that table, with D and trimming inferred from the DNA. Of about 94,000 clones listed, 75% to 85% are singletons. Turning to this clone: As yet, its antigen is unknown.

Sequenced material: PBMCs. The origin of this receptor is a middle-aged woman in good health and CMV-seronegative. This sequence joins TRBV5-1 and TRBJ1-3; D is possibly TRBD1 (5 bases). The CDR3: CASSPSGHVNSGNTIYF. The CDR3 region has the DNA TGCGCCAGCAGCCCTTCTGGACACGTCAACTCTGGAAACACCATATATTTT.